The rows below give T cell receptor beta chains drawn from one sample of a study of metastatic and nonmetastatic thyroid tumors. TCRdb re-processed the PCR reads through MiXCR. This table has around 15,000 clones, approximately 20% appearing once. The specimen sequenced was adjacent normal tissue. Source of these receptors: a female donor with papillary thyroid cancer or a benign thyroid nodule (not recorded which). Some clones in this sample may be carry-over from other donors' samples. Both conserved end residues are part of each CDR3. D genes are given only for firm matches. Some rows mark clone size as missing; the rest say once, few, many or name a class of expanded clone.

size: -; V: TRBV5-1; D: TRBD2; J: TRBJ2-1; CDR3: CASSLAPAGGHNEQFF; DNA: TGCGCCAGCAGCTTGGCCCCAGCGGGGGGACACAATGAGCAGTTCTTC
size: -; V: TRBV27; D: TRBD2; J: TRBJ2-7; CDR3: CASTILAGGAYEQYF; DNA: TGTGCCAGCACGATCCTAGCGGGAGGGGCCTACGAGCAGTACTTC
size: -; V: TRBV6-1; D: TRBD1; J: TRBJ1-5; CDR3: CASSDRGSNQPQHF; DNA: TGTGCTAGCAGTGACAGGGGGAGCAATCAGCCCCAGCATTTT
size: -; V: TRBV24-1; D: TRBD2; J: TRBJ2-1; CDR3: CATSDTRLAGIYNEQFF; DNA: TGTGCCACCAGTGATACCCGACTAGCGGGGATATACAATGAGCAGTTCTTC
size: -; V: TRBV20-1; D: -; J: TRBJ1-5; CDR3: CSAQISNQPQHF; DNA: TGCAGTGCTCAGATTAGCAATCAGCCCCAGCATTTT
size: -; V: TRBV4-1; D: -; J: TRBJ2-7; CDR3: CASSQVWLDSSRDEQYF; DNA: TGCGCCAGCAGCCAAGTTTGGTTGGACAGCTCTAGGGACGAGCAGTACTTC
size: -; V: TRBV6-1; D: -; J: TRBJ2-5; CDR3: CASTALGRSRGETQYF; DNA: TGTGCCAGCACCGCACTGGGGAGGTCACGGGGGGAGACCCAGTACTTC
size: few; V: TRBV28; D: -; J: TRBJ2-5; CDR3: CASSLSGTQYF; DNA: TGTGCCAGCAGTTTATCCGGGACCCAGTACTTC
size: -; V: TRBV7-9; D: TRBD1; J: TRBJ2-7; CDR3: CAGSTGTTYEQYF; DNA: TGTGCCGGTTCGACAGGGACCACCTACGAGCAGTACTTC
size: -; V: TRBV11-1; D: -; J: TRBJ2-3; CDR3: CASSEVGGTSTDTQYF; DNA: TGTGCCAGCAGCGAGGTGGGCGGAACTAGCACAGATACGCAGTATTTT
size: -; V: TRBV6-1; D: -; J: TRBJ2-1; CDR3: CASSDGSSNEQFF; DNA: TGTGCCAGCAGTGATGGCTCTTCCAATGAGCAGTTCTTC
size: -; V: TRBV11-2; D: TRBD2; J: TRBJ2-2; CDR3: CASSLVAGANTGELFF; DNA: TGTGCCAGCAGCTTAGTTGCGGGAGCGAACACCGGGGAGCTGTTTTTT
size: -; V: TRBV6-1; D: -; J: TRBJ2-7; CDR3: CASRGGLNEQYF; DNA: TGTGCCAGCAGGGGGGGTCTGAACGAGCAGTACTTC
size: -; V: TRBV9; D: -; J: TRBJ1-3; CDR3: CASSGLQGVEGNTIYF; DNA: TGTGCCAGCAGCGGGCTTCAGGGCGTCGAGGGAAACACCATATATTTT
size: few; V: TRBV7-2; D: -; J: TRBJ2-7; CDR3: CAGSSYYEQYF; DNA: TGTGCCGGCAGCTCATACTACGAGCAGTACTTC
size: -; V: TRBV18; D: -; J: TRBJ1-1; CDR3: CASSSGGKNTEAFF; DNA: TGTGCCAGCTCCTCCGGGGGGAAGAACACTGAAGCTTTCTTT
size: few; V: TRBV12-3/TRBV12-4; D: TRBD1; J: TRBJ1-2; CDR3: CASSPDRGYGYTF; DNA: TGTGCCAGCAGCCCAGACAGGGGTTATGGCTACACCTTC
size: -; V: TRBV11-2; D: TRBD2; J: TRBJ2-7; CDR3: CASSPPYGTSGTESSYEQYF; DNA: TGTGCCAGCAGCCCCCCTTACGGGACTAGCGGTACTGAGAGCTCCTACGAGCAGTACTTC
size: few; V: TRBV2; D: -; J: TRBJ2-7; CDR3: CASRNHYEQYF; DNA: TGTGCCAGCAGGAACCACTACGAGCAGTACTTC
size: many; V: TRBV2; D: -; J: TRBJ1-1; CDR3: CASRPDSEAFF; DNA: TGTGCCAGCAGACCTGACAGCGAAGCTTTCTTT
size: few; V: TRBV6-6; D: -; J: TRBJ1-3; CDR3: CASSYSPGPMIYF; DNA: TGTGCCAGCAGTTACAGTCCGGGACCTATGATATATTTT
size: few; V: TRBV11-3; D: TRBD2; J: TRBJ2-3; CDR3: CASSLGGREVDTQYF; DNA: TGTGCCAGCAGCCTCGGCGGGAGGGAGGTAGATACGCAGTATTTT
size: few; V: TRBV28; D: TRBD1; J: TRBJ2-5; CDR3: CASRLGTGHQETQYF; DNA: TGTGCCAGCAGACTCGGGACAGGACACCAAGAGACCCAGTACTTC
size: -; V: TRBV20-1; D: TRBD1; J: TRBJ1-1; CDR3: CSARDRVVYTEAFF; DNA: TGCAGTGCTAGGGACAGGGTGGTGTACACTGAAGCTTTCTTT
size: -; V: TRBV4-1; D: -; J: TRBJ1-4; CDR3: CASSQEPGAATNEKLFF; DNA: TGCGCCAGCAGCCAAGAACCGGGGGCGGCAACTAATGAAAAACTGTTTTTT
size: few; V: TRBV6-6; D: -; J: TRBJ2-2; CDR3: CASSYSWGANTVELFF; DNA: TGTGCCAGCAGTTACTCGTGGGGTGCGAACACCGTGGAGCTGTTTTTT
size: few; V: TRBV27; D: -; J: TRBJ2-3; CDR3: CASSLQRRSTDTQYF; DNA: TGTGCCAGCAGTTTACAGCGGAGAAGCACAGATACGCAGTATTTT
size: many; V: TRBV6-6; D: -; J: TRBJ1-6; CDR3: CASSYSRTVESPLHF; DNA: TGTGCCAGCAGTTACTCTCGGACAGTAGAATCACCCCTCCACTTT
size: few; V: TRBV5-1; D: TRBD1; J: TRBJ2-7; CDR3: CASSGTGAVYEQYF; DNA: TGCGCCAGCTCCGGGACAGGGGCCGTCTACGAGCAGTACTTC
size: large; V: TRBV30; D: TRBD1; J: TRBJ1-2; CDR3: CAWRDDRVPYGYTF; DNA: TGTGCCTGGAGGGATGACAGGGTCCCCTATGGCTACACCTTC
size: few; V: TRBV28; D: TRBD1; J: TRBJ1-2; CDR3: CASSDRDRPYGYTF; DNA: TGTGCCAGCAGCGACCGGGACAGGCCCTATGGCTACACCTTC